This T cell receptor (beta chain) came from a study of blood T cell repertoires in COVID-19. For the study at large: T cells, B-cell-depleted T cells, or PBMCs supplied cDNA or gDNA.

Original methodology: By means of reference gene primer amplification, nucleated cell counts were estimated. Clones were sequenced by immunoSEQ multiplex PCR, and TCRdb holds only the in-frame ones, with some missing. V, J and clone size derive from that table, while D and trimming were established from the DNA sequence. The sample records about 200,000 clones, roughly 80% being singletons. CDR1 and CDR2 (germline): LGHDT, YNNKEL (reference sequence). V gave up 0 bases and J gave up 2 bases, with 8 bases separating them. The CDR3 totals 14 residues. The clonotype was recovered from a man aged 55 to 70 with COVID-19, enrolled during active disease. The chain joins TRBV3-1 (or the pseudogene TRBV3-2) to TRBJ2-7; D unclear. Sequenced material: peripheral blood. The chain's CDR3 is CASSQDSSAYEQYF. The CDR3 region has the DNA TGTGCCAGCAGCCAAGATTCCAGCGCCTACGAGCAGTACTTC.